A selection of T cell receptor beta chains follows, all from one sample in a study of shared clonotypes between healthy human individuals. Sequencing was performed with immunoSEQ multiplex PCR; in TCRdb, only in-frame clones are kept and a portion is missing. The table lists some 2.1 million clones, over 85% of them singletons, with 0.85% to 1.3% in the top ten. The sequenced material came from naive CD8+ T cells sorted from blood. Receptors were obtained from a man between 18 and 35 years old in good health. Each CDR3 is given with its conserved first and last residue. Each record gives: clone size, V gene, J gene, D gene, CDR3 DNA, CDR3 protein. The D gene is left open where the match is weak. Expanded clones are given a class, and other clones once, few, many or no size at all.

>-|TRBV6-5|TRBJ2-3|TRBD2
TGTGCCAGCAGGGGTTTAGCGGGAGCAGATACGCAGTATTTT
CASRGLAGADTQYF
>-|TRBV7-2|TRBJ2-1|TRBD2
TGTGCCAGCAGCTCGACTAGCGGGATCAATGAGCAGTTCTTC
CASSSTSGINEQFF
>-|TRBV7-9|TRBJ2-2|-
TGTGCCAGCAGCTTACCGACTAGCGGGGAGCTGTTTTTT
CASSLPTSGELFF
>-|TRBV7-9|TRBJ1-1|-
TGTGCCAGCAGTTCCGGAGGTGAAGCTTTCTTT
CASSSGGEAFF
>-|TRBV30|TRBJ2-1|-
TGTGCCTGGAATGCCGGGAGTCAGGGCTACAATGAGCAGTTCTTC
CAWNAGSQGYNEQFF
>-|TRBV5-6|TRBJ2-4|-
TGTGCCAGCAGCTTGGAGGAAAACATTCAGTACTTC
CASSLEENIQYF
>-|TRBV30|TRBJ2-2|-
TGTGCCTGGAGTGTGGGCGGGGAGCTGTTTTTT
CAWSVGGELFF
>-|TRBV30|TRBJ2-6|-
TGTGCCTGGAGCACTCAAGGGGCTGGGGCCAACGTCCTGACTTTC
CAWSTQGAGANVLTF
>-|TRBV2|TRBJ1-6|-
TGTGCCAGCACCCAAAATGGTCAGGGTTTTATTGAGAATTCACCCCTCCACTTT
CASTQNGQGFIENSPLHF
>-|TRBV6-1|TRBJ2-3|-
TGTGCCAGCAGCGACCTCCTCGGGGTGGGAGATACGCAGTATTTT
CASSDLLGVGDTQYF
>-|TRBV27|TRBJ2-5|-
TGTGCCAGCAGTTTGGTAGGGGGGAGGGGAGAGACCCAGTACTTC
CASSLVGGRGETQYF
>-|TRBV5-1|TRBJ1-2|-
TGCGCCAGCAGCCCCAACAATGGGGCCGACGTGGACTATGGCTACACCTTC
CASSPNNGADVDYGYTF
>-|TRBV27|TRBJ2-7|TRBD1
TGTGCCAGCAGTAGTACAGGGGGCGCGTTGTACGAGCAGTACTTC
CASSSTGGALYEQYF
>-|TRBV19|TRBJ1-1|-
TGTGCCAGTAGTATAGTTGAGGAAGCTGAAGCTTTCTTT
CASSIVEEAEAFF
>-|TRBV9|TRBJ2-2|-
TGTGCCAGCAGCGTAGCTGGGGCAGCCGGGGAGCTGTTTTTT
CASSVAGAAGELFF
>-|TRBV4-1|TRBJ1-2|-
TGCGCCAGCAGCCAAGAACAGGGAGCTAACTATGGCTACACCTTC
CASSQEQGANYGYTF
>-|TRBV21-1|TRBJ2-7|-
TGTGCCAGCAGCAACCCCCAAACAACCTGTTTTTGCTACGAGCAGTACTTC
CASSNPQTTCFCYEQYF
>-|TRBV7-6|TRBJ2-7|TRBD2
TGTGCCAGCAGCTTAGGCGGGGGAATTTCCTACGAGCAGTACTTC
CASSLGGGISYEQYF
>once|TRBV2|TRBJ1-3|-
TGTGCCAGCAGTGCAGGGTCGGGGGCTGGAAACACCATATATTTT
CASSAGSGAGNTIYF
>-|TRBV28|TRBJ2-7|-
TGTGCCAGCAGTTTTCATCCATCGGCCTACGAGCAGTACTTC
CASSFHPSAYEQYF
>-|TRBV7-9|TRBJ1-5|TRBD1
TGTGCCAGCAGCTCGGGACAGTTTAGCAATCAGCCCCAGCATTTT
CASSSGQFSNQPQHF
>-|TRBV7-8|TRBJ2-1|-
TGTGCCAGCAGCACTCGACAGGAGAGCTCCTACAATGAGCAGTTCTTC
CASSTRQESSYNEQFF
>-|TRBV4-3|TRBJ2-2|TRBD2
TGCGCCAGCAGCCAAGAAGGGACTAGCGGGAGTTCCACCGGGGAGCTGTTTTTT
CASSQEGTSGSSTGELFF